What follows describes a single TCR beta chain. This clone's antigen is unknown. Germline is not matched at one junction end, which may reflect a read error. The sample comes from a study of metastatic and nonmetastatic thyroid tumors (dated by TCRdb to the early 2020s). Study-level background: The researchers compared repertoires between peripheral blood samples and tumor or nodule tissue samples from patients with malignant or benign thyroid disease. General study outcomes and caveats: In both blood and tumor samples, malignant tumors were reported to have significantly higher TCR beta diversity than benign nodules.

No treatment had been received by any patient before thyroid surgery. Using T-cell receptor beta sequencing, the researchers looked back retrospectively at clinical samples from patients, gathered between about 2011 and 2019. The method was PCR. Sequencing was performed on an Illumina HiSeq 4000. High-throughput sequencing was used to profile the TCR beta-chain CDR3 region of each patient. The source study handled its data this way. CDR3 differences across clinicopathological groups were used to build a classifier for discriminating distant-metastatic papillary thyroid cancer patients. The Shannon index was used to assess repertoire diversity, and the Morisita-Horn index was used to assess tumor-blood repertoire similarity. The public reads were reanalyzed by TCRdb: fastp trimming at Q25, MiXCR alignment, in-frame beta chains only. It is TCRdb's table, rather than the study itself, that gives the V and J calls and clone size. This sample comprises some 20,000 clones, under 25% of them detected only once. The ten largest clones add up to about two thirds of the sample.

The CDR3 runs 13 amino acids, cysteine and phenylalanine included. The CDR3 DNA has 39 bases and is translated from base 1. As encoded in the germline V gene, CDR1 is KGHSH while CDR2 is LQKENI. Sequencing used blood. This sequence uses TRBV18 and TRBJ1-2; 7 nucleotides in the junction match TRBD1. The TCR originated in a male donor with papillary thyroid cancer or a benign thyroid nodule (not recorded which). Some clones in this sample may be carry-over from other donors' samples. The sequence in DNA is TGTGCCAGCTCACCGACAGGGTGGCTAGGAGACGGCTTC. This encodes CASSPTGWLGDGF.